This TCR beta chain was sequenced in a study of blood T cell repertoires in COVID-19. Measured with immunoSEQ multiplex PCR; TCRdb has only the in-frame clones, and not every one. The table records more than 150,000 clones, approximately 90% of them present only once. This clone was recorded once. CDR3 length equals 13 residues. The trim removed 8 bases at V and 6 bases at J, leaving 6 bases unmatched. Germline-derived CDR1 and CDR2 are MNHNS and SASEGT. The chain uses TRBV6-1 and TRBJ1-5; 8 nucleotides align to TRBD1. Sequenced material: peripheral blood. The source of this sequence is a man younger than 35 with acute or convalescent COVID-19. CDR3 bases: TGTGCCAGCGCAGGGGGCGCGGGTCAGCCCCAGCATTTT. The encoded protein is CASAGGAGQPQHF.